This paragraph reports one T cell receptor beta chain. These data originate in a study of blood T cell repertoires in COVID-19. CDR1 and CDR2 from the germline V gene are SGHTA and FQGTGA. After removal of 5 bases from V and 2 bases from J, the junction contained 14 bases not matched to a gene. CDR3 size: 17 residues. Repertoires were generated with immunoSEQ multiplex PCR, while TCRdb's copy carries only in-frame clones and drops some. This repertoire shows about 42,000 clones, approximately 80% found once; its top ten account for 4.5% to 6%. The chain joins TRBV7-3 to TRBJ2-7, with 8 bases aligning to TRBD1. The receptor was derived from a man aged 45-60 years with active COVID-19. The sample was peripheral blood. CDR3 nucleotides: TGTGCCAGCAGCCAACTTGCACTGACAGGGGTGGCCTACGAGCAGTACTTC. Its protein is CASSQLALTGVAYEQYF.